Listed here is a single TCR beta chain. From RNA transcripts, TCR beta CDR3 regions were amplified. HTBI primers were employed in a first-round RT-PCR of the TCR CDR3. TCRdb passed the multiplex PCR reads through MiXCR, listing each CDR3 protein once. The sample consists of roughly 500,000 distinct CDR3 sequences, about 45% of them appearing once. This sample stems from a study of T cells in Graves' hyperthyroidism and ophthalmopathy. The study excluded patients with uncontrolled infection, other autoimmune disease, pregnancy or lactation. Trimming left V 1 base short and J 6 bases short, with 10 bases between. The length of the CDR3 is 12 residues. Germline CDR1 and CDR2: DFQATT and SNEGSKA (reference sequence).

Input material: peripheral blood or thyroid tissue (not recorded which). The source of this sequence is an adult woman with Graves' disease, either hyperthyroidism or ophthalmopathy (not recorded which). V gene TRBV20-1 combines with J gene TRBJ2-7, with a tentative D call TRBD2 (5 bases). DNA for the CDR3: TGCAGTGCTAGAGCCCAAACTAGCGAGCAGTACTTC. It yields the protein CSARAQTSEQYF.